This is a list of T cell receptor beta chains from one sample in a study of vaccination effects on CD4 cells after COVID-19. Assay used: immunoSEQ multiplex PCR; TCRdb lists only in-frame clones, some missing. The repertoire includes approximately 70,000 clones, 60% to 75% of them detected once, and over 4.5% sits in the top ten. Their cognate antigens are unknown. The source material was CD4+ T cells from PBMCs cultured with HIV peptides, sampled before COVID-19 vaccination. The receptors come from a human donor who had a prior SARS-CoV-2 infection. Both conserved end residues are trimmed from each CDR3. Fields, in order: J gene, V gene, CDR3 protein.

j_call: TRBJ2-1
v_call: TRBV24-1
cdr3_aa: ATSDGRTYNEQF

j_call: TRBJ2-7
v_call: TRBV5-1
cdr3_aa: ASSPPGVRAAYEQY

j_call: TRBJ2-1
v_call: TRBV19
cdr3_aa: ASSPGAQIGYNEQF

j_call: TRBJ2-3
v_call: TRBV7-2
cdr3_aa: ASSSETSGNTDTQY

j_call: TRBJ2-7
v_call: TRBV5-6
cdr3_aa: ASSFGLAGVEQY

j_call: TRBJ1-2
v_call: TRBV15
cdr3_aa: ATSTNPTVADGYT

j_call: TRBJ2-3
v_call: TRBV7-7
cdr3_aa: ASSLRDSTDTQY

j_call: TRBJ2-1
v_call: TRBV2
cdr3_aa: ASIPGWDSRDEQF

j_call: TRBJ2-5
v_call: TRBV3-1/TRBV3-2
cdr3_aa: ASSWWETRLRGTQY

j_call: TRBJ2-1
v_call: TRBV4-3
cdr3_aa: ASSQALDWISSYNEQF

j_call: TRBJ2-7
v_call: TRBV7-2
cdr3_aa: ASSRGGTESYEQY

j_call: TRBJ2-4
v_call: TRBV5-4
cdr3_aa: ASSEWREFAKNIQY

j_call: TRBJ2-7
v_call: TRBV5-1
cdr3_aa: ASSRGTGYYEQY

j_call: TRBJ2-2
v_call: TRBV18
cdr3_aa: ASSPIQGSTGELF

j_call: TRBJ2-7
v_call: TRBV11-3
cdr3_aa: ASSPHSSGSYEQY

j_call: TRBJ1-1
v_call: TRBV4-3
cdr3_aa: ASSHLGQFTEAF

j_call: TRBJ2-7
v_call: TRBV4-3
cdr3_aa: ASSQDRVSYEQY

j_call: TRBJ2-5
v_call: TRBV28
cdr3_aa: ASSSLKLTGLETQY

j_call: TRBJ2-5
v_call: TRBV4-2
cdr3_aa: ASSLGEGGTSGETQY

j_call: TRBJ2-1
v_call: TRBV2
cdr3_aa: ASSLDRGEQF

j_call: TRBJ1-5
v_call: TRBV7-9
cdr3_aa: ASSTQGGQPQH

j_call: TRBJ1-6
v_call: TRBV6-5
cdr3_aa: ASGQQLNSPLH

j_call: TRBJ2-5
v_call: TRBV29-1
cdr3_aa: SVAWRGQETQY

j_call: TRBJ1-6
v_call: TRBV11-3
cdr3_aa: ASSLEGVYNSPLH

j_call: TRBJ2-2
v_call: TRBV5-1
cdr3_aa: ASSLGADAAGELF

j_call: TRBJ1-3
v_call: TRBV21-1
cdr3_aa: ASSKTGGGPGNTIY

j_call: TRBJ2-2
v_call: TRBV5-4
cdr3_aa: ASSLANGRATGELF

j_call: TRBJ2-5
v_call: TRBV10-3
cdr3_aa: AISAGGSSSEETQY

j_call: TRBJ1-1
v_call: TRBV6-6
cdr3_aa: ASRRGGIYTEAF

j_call: TRBJ2-6
v_call: TRBV27
cdr3_aa: ASSFEVAGPSSGANVLT

j_call: TRBJ2-7
v_call: TRBV30
cdr3_aa: AWSVPGGLSYEQY

j_call: TRBJ2-1
v_call: TRBV5-1
cdr3_aa: ASSLDTPLGEQF

j_call: TRBJ1-2
v_call: TRBV7-2
cdr3_aa: ASSLGTVYGYT

j_call: TRBJ2-5
v_call: TRBV7-9
cdr3_aa: ASSQTETQY

j_call: TRBJ1-2
v_call: TRBV27
cdr3_aa: ASSRATGSGGYT

j_call: TRBJ1-1
v_call: TRBV9
cdr3_aa: ASSAGQGNTEAF

j_call: TRBJ1-2
v_call: TRBV4-2
cdr3_aa: ASSHMKLDRSGYT

j_call: TRBJ1-5
v_call: TRBV7-2
cdr3_aa: ASSQRAGLGNQPQH

j_call: TRBJ2-3
v_call: TRBV9
cdr3_aa: ASSFSTSGTDTQY